The subject of this entry is one TCR beta chain. This specimen belongs to a study of T cell changes during pregnancy in multiple sclerosis. The CDR3 is made up of 15 amino acids. The V gene lost 4 bases and the J gene lost 0 bases, with 12 bases spanning the gap. Germline lookup yields CDR1 SGHTA and CDR2 FQGNSA. Data came from immunoSEQ multiplex PCR; TCRdb stores just in-frame clones and leaves some out. The repertoire includes about 47,000 clones, over 90% of them detected once, and about 0.99% sits in the top ten. This sequence was found in a female donor with multiple sclerosis, enrolled in a pregnancy study. The chain is built from TRBV7-2 and TRBJ1-1; the D gene is possibly TRBD1 (5 bases). The sample consisted of peripheral blood, taken after pregnancy. In nucleotides, the CDR3 is TGTGCCAGCAGCTCTCAGGGAGGAATGAACACTGAAGCTTTCTTT. Translating gives CASSSQGGMNTEAFF. The complete variable domain, with remaining parts taken from reference TRBV7-2 and TRBJ1-1, reads GAGVSQSPSNKVTEKGKDVELRCDPISGHTALYWYRQSLGQGLEFLIYFQGNSAPDKSGLPSDRFSAERTGGSVSTLTIQRTQQEDSAVYLCASSSQGGMNTEAFFGQGTRLTVV.